The 5 T cell receptor beta chains below all came from one sample that was sequenced in a study of blood T cell repertoires in COVID-19. This table comes from immunoSEQ multiplex PCR, and its TCRdb copy is limited to in-frame clones, with some not included. The repertoire has 55,000 to 90,000 clones, approximately 86% of them found once; the top ten carry around 13%. Source material: peripheral blood. The receptor set was obtained from a woman aged 55-70 years with acute or convalescent COVID-19.

This clone was observed many times. The J gene is TRBJ2-2, the V gene TRBV5-1; maybe TRBD1 (6 bases). The CDR3 is 15 amino acids. Germline assignment: CDR1 SGHRS and CDR2 YFSETQ. V dropped 0 bases and J dropped 4 bases, with 10 bases sitting between them. The CDR3 spells CASSLVRGSTGELFF. DNA of the CDR3: TGCGCCAGCAGCTTGGTCAGGGGCAGCACCGGGGAGCTGTTTTTT.

V gene TRBV27 combines with J gene TRBJ1-6; D is unresolved. Trimming removed 3 bases from V and 5 bases from J, with 17 bases in between. The germline V gene encodes CDR1 MNHEY and CDR2 SMNVEV (reference sequence). CDR3 length: 17 residues. In DNA form, the CDR3 reads TGTGCCAGCAGTTTCGGTCAGGCAGAAACCAATAATTCACCCCTCCACTTT. Translation gives CASSFGQAETNNSPLHF.

This chain connects TRBV10-2 to TRBJ1-3; D gene uncertain. Between the trimmed V and J ends, which lost 3 bases and 0 bases, there was a span of 12 bases. Per the germline V gene, CDR1 is WSHSY and CDR2 is SAAADI. The CDR3 has 16 residues. As DNA, the CDR3 is TGCGCCAGCAGTGAACATACAGCCTTCTCTGGAAACACCATATATTTT. Translating gives CASSEHTAFSGNTIYF.

The table lists this clone with a few counts. This sequence joins TRBV2 and TRBJ1-2; D ambiguous. V lost 9 bases and J lost 4, with 18 bases in between. The CDR3 consists of 14 residues. CDR1 SNHLY and CDR2 FYNNEI come from the germline V gene. The DNA of the CDR3 is TGTGCCAGTCGAGGGCTCCTGCCGGCCTATGGCTACACCTTC. Its translation: CASRGLLPAYGYTF.

V is TRBV27 and J is TRBJ1-5; D uncertain. This CDR3 is built from 15 residues. The V and J ends lost 1 base and 0 bases respectively, with 7 bases between them. From germline, CDR1 is MNHEY and CDR2 SMNVEV (reference sequence). CDR3 in amino acids: CASSLLAHSNQPQHF. DNA for the CDR3: TGTGCCAGCAGTTTATTGGCCCATAGCAATCAGCCCCAGCATTTT.